This T cell receptor beta chain was obtained from a study of blood T cell repertoires in COVID-19. Study background: The United States, Italy and Spain supplied acute and convalescent COVID-19 samples. Sources were T cells, B-cell-depleted T cells, or PBMCs; the material itself was cDNA or gDNA.

The CDR3 is 13 amino acids. Germline CDR1 reads SGDLS; CDR2 reads YYNGEE. Between the trimmed V and J ends, which lost 0 bases and 6 bases, there was a span of 6 bases. Authors' data handling: Reference gene primer amplification gave estimated nucleated cell counts. Libraries were prepared by immunoSEQ multiplex PCR; TCRdb keeps only in-frame clonotypes and omits some of them. From that table come the V and J calls and clone size; the DNA was used to work out D and trimming. The repertoire consists of approximately 230,000 clones, with approximately 79% occurring once and the leading ten covering under 4.5%.

The chain has TRBV9 and TRBJ1-4; no firm D call. Sequencing input: peripheral blood. This TCR derives from a woman in her thirties or forties with active or convalescent COVID-19. The CDR3 DNA reads TGTGCCAGCAGCGTAGGTCCGGATGAAAAACTGTTTTTT. This encodes CASSVGPDEKLFF.